These 30 T cell receptor beta chains were sequenced from one sample in a study of T cells expressing NK-cell markers (dated by TCRdb to 2020 to 2022). Library construction relied on 5' RACE. Sequencing was performed on an Illumina HiSeq 2000. After TCRdb reprocessed the reads, each CDR3 protein sequence was kept as one row, without DNA. The table kept for this sample lists 200,000 to 300,000 distinct CDR3 sequences. The top ten clones comprise about 0.39% of the sample. Material for sequencing was blood T cells: a sorted CD56 or NKG2C T cell subset, CD4+ or CD8+ T cells, or bulk PBMC T cells (not recorded which). All receptors come from a man aged 18 to 35 in good health. Donor details come from another sample of the same person, matched by shared clones.

The V call is TRBV7-2, the J call TRBJ1-4. Germline CDR1 SGHTA, CDR2 FQGNSA. There are 13 residues in the CDR3. The CDR3 loop reads CASSLRLNEKLFF.

This chain links TRBV7-9 with TRBJ2-5; TCRdb names TRBD1, which stays unverified in the absence of DNA. Looked up from germline, CDR1 is SEHNR and CDR2 is FQNEAQ (reference sequence). The CDR3 runs 15 residues. The CDR3 spells CASSPRRGQLETQYF.

The gene calls are TRBV20-1 and TRBJ2-1; the D call of TRBD2 rests on TCRdb alone, since no DNA is present to check it. The CDR3 totals 17 residues. Germline CDR1 reads DFQATT; CDR2 reads SNEGSKA (reference sequence). The CDR3 protein is CSATKHGGGRPYNEQFF.

The gene calls are TRBV29-1 and TRBJ2-5; TCRdb's assignment of TRBD1 cannot be checked, as there is no DNA. From germline, CDR1 is SQVTM and CDR2 ANQGSEA. This CDR3 spans 15 amino acids. The CDR3 spells CSVARTGPPGETQYF.

The chain combines TRBV7-2 with TRBJ1-5; TCRdb outputs TRBD1, but without DNA this stays unchecked. There are 15 residues in the CDR3. CDR1 and CDR2 from the germline V gene are SGHTA and FQGNSA. Here the CDR3 reads CASSLAGYPGQPQHF. Full variable domain (outside the CDR3, taken from reference TRBV7-2 and TRBJ1-5): GAGVSQSPSNKVTEKGKDVELRCDPISGHTALYWYRQSLGQGLEFLIYFQGNSAPDKSGLPSDRFSAERTGGSVSTLTIQRTQQEDSAVYLCASSLAGYPGQPQHFGDGTRLSIL.

The V call is TRBV20-1, the J call TRBJ2-1; TCRdb names TRBD2, which stays unverified in the absence of DNA. The CDR3 has 16 amino acids. Germline CDR1 reads DFQATT; CDR2 reads SNEGSKA (reference sequence). The CDR3 sequence is CSARPPLAGTHNEQFF.

The J gene is TRBJ2-3, the V gene TRBV3-1; as DNA is missing, the TRBD2 call by TCRdb cannot be tested. CDR1 and CDR2 (germline): LGHDT, YNNKEL (reference sequence). The CDR3 spans 13 residues. The CDR3 loop reads CASSSRLADTQYF.

V and J are TRBV6-5 and TRBJ2-2; there is no DNA to check the TCRdb D call of TRBD2. The CDR3 has 15 amino acids. Germline assignment: CDR1 MNHEY and CDR2 SVGAGI. The CDR3 sequence is CASSYFRGASGELSF.

The gene calls are TRBV4-1 and TRBJ2-6; TCRdb's assignment of TRBD2 cannot be checked, as there is no DNA. This CDR3 is built from 17 residues. Germline lookup yields CDR1 MGHRA and CDR2 YSYEKL. This chain's CDR3 is CASSLLALTSGANVLTF.

This rearrangement joins TRBV7-8 to TRBJ1-2; TCRdb designates TRBD1, a call that cannot be tested without DNA. Germline CDR1 reads SGHVS; CDR2 reads FQNEAQ. CDR3 length: 16 residues. The CDR3 here is CASSLAGGEVNYGYTF.

This CDR3 reads CASSVGPQKYNEQFF. J is TRBJ2-1 and V is TRBV7-7; checking the TCRdb D call of TRBD1 is not possible without DNA. The CDR3 runs 15 residues. The germline V gene encodes CDR1 SSHAT and CDR2 FNYEAQ (reference sequence).

The gene calls are TRBV28 and TRBJ2-1; TCRdb outputs TRBD1, but without DNA this stays unchecked. The germline gives CDR1 MDHEN, CDR2 SYDVKM. The CDR3 is 12 residues long. CDR3 protein: CASLTRTGSQFF.

CDR3 amino acids: CASSPYSYEQYF. V is TRBV3-1 and J is TRBJ2-7. Germline CDR1 LGHDT, CDR2 YNNKEL (reference sequence). The CDR3 totals 12 residues.

The rearrangement joins TRBV3-1 to TRBJ2-3. The germline gives CDR1 LGHDT, CDR2 YNNKEL (reference sequence). The CDR3 length is 16 residues. CDR3: CASSQVVGMPTDTQYF.

The chain is built from TRBV2 and TRBJ2-5; TCRdb returns TRBD1, unconfirmable since there is no DNA. The germline gives CDR1 SNHLY, CDR2 FYNNEI. This CDR3 comprises 14 residues. The CDR3 protein is CASTDTGGQETQYF. The complete variable domain, with remaining parts taken from reference TRBV2 and TRBJ2-5, reads EPEVTQTPSHQVTQMGQEVILRCVPISNHLYFYWYRQILGQKVEFLVSFYNNEISEKSEIFDDQFSVERPDGSNFTLKIRSTKLEDSAMYFCASTDTGGQETQYFGPGTRLLVL.

V is TRBV20-1 and J is TRBJ2-1; TCRdb's assignment of TRBD2 cannot be checked, as there is no DNA. This CDR3 is 14 amino acids long. Germline CDR1 DFQATT, CDR2 SNEGSKA (reference sequence). The CDR3 sequence is CSARVLSSYNEQFF.

The chain combines TRBV7-2 with TRBJ1-5; the D gene TCRdb calls, TRBD1, cannot be checked with no DNA. Germline V gene data show CDR1 as SGHTA and CDR2 as FQGNSA. The CDR3 runs 13 residues. The chain's CDR3 is CASQGQGNQPQHF. The full variable domain, its missing parts supplied by reference TRBV7-2 and TRBJ1-5, is GAGVSQSPSNKVTEKGKDVELRCDPISGHTALYWYRQSLGQGLEFLIYFQGNSAPDKSGLPSDRFSAERTGGSVSTLTIQRTQQEDSAVYLCASQGQGNQPQHFGDGTRLSIL.

The chain recombines TRBV6-1 with TRBJ2-7. The germline gives CDR1 MNHNS, CDR2 SASEGT. The CDR3 runs 14 residues. This CDR3 reads CASSISSKGYEQYF.

This rearrangement joins TRBV11-2 to TRBJ2-1; lacking DNA, the TRBD2 call made by TCRdb goes unchecked. The CDR3 totals 22 residues. The germline V gene has CDR1 SGHAT and CDR2 FQNNGV. Here the CDR3 reads CASSLVSGSASGLIWSYNEQFF. Complete variable domain (other parts from reference TRBV11-2 and TRBJ2-1): EAGVAQSPRYKIIEKRQSVAFWCNPISGHATLYWYQQILGQGPKLLIQFQNNGVVDDSQLPKDRFSAERLKGVDSTLKIQPAKLEDSAVYLCASSLVSGSASGLIWSYNEQFFGPGTRLTVL.

CDR3 amino acids: CASSSWTSGAEQFF. This chain joins TRBV28 and TRBJ2-1; TCRdb lists TRBD2, though no DNA is available to test this call. This CDR3 comprises 14 residues. Germline V gene sequence: CDR1 MDHEN, CDR2 SYDVKM.

This chain joins TRBV3-1 and TRBJ2-3; TCRdb calls TRBD2, which cannot be checked without DNA. CDR1 and CDR2 (germline): LGHDT, YNNKEL (reference sequence). The CDR3 runs to 17 residues. CDR3 in amino acids: CASSQEGTSGRTDTQYF.

CDR3 loop: CASSLEGGQRYTGELFF. The rearrangement uses TRBV11-3 and TRBJ2-2; TCRdb's D gene call, TRBD1, goes unchecked for lack of DNA. The CDR3 length is 17 residues. Looked up from germline, CDR1 is SGHNT and CDR2 is YENEEA.

The V gene is TRBV4-3, the J gene TRBJ1-2; TCRdb selects TRBD1, and the lack of DNA leaves this call unchecked. CDR1 and CDR2 (germline): LGHNA, YSLEER. The CDR3 runs to 16 residues. The CDR3 reads CASSQDRGRPNYGYTF.

V gene TRBV11-2 combines with J gene TRBJ2-1; TCRdb outputs TRBD2, but without DNA this stays unchecked. The V gene's germline CDR1 is SGHAT and CDR2 FQNNGV. This CDR3 is built from 15 residues. CDR3 region: CASSLGTSGDNEQFF. The variable domain in full, with the rest retrieved from reference TRBV11-2 and TRBJ2-1, is EAGVAQSPRYKIIEKRQSVAFWCNPISGHATLYWYQQILGQGPKLLIQFQNNGVVDDSQLPKDRFSAERLKGVDSTLKIQPAKLEDSAVYLCASSLGTSGDNEQFFGPGTRLTVL.

This chain joins TRBV5-1 and TRBJ2-7; the TCRdb call, TRBD1, lacks DNA for checking. Germline lookup yields CDR1 SGHRS and CDR2 YFSETQ. The CDR3 extends over 16 amino acids. The CDR3 reads CASSPKGTTHTYEQYF.

The chain recombines TRBV10-3 with TRBJ2-1; TCRdb returns TRBD1, unconfirmable since there is no DNA. Germline-derived CDR1 and CDR2 are ENHRY and SYGVKD. The CDR3 has 14 residues. The CDR3 spells CAISIRDSYDEQFF.

The chain employs TRBV12-3 or TRBV12-4 and TRBJ2-3; TCRdb calls TRBD2, which cannot be checked without DNA. This CDR3 contains 14 residues. CDR3 sequence: CASVIAGGPDTQYF.

The CDR3 region is CASSPLGTSGGGYPNEQFF. J is TRBJ2-1 and V is TRBV18; with no DNA, the TCRdb D assignment of TRBD2 cannot be verified. Germline assignment: CDR1 KGHSH and CDR2 LQKENI. This CDR3 comprises 19 residues.

This rearrangement joins TRBV25-1 to TRBJ1-1; TCRdb names TRBD1, which stays unverified in the absence of DNA. CDR3 length equals 12 residues. Germline-derived CDR1 and CDR2 are MGHDK and SYGVNS. The CDR3 region is CASSGSWDRAFF.

The chain carries TRBV11-2 and TRBJ2-1. The germline CDR1 and CDR2 sequences are SGHAT and FQNNGV. CDR3 size: 14 residues. CDR3 in amino acids: CASSPFLLRNEQFF. Using reference TRBV11-2 and TRBJ2-1 for the parts outside the CDR3, the full variable domain is EAGVAQSPRYKIIEKRQSVAFWCNPISGHATLYWYQQILGQGPKLLIQFQNNGVVDDSQLPKDRFSAERLKGVDSTLKIQPAKLEDSAVYLCASSPFLLRNEQFFGPGTRLTVL.